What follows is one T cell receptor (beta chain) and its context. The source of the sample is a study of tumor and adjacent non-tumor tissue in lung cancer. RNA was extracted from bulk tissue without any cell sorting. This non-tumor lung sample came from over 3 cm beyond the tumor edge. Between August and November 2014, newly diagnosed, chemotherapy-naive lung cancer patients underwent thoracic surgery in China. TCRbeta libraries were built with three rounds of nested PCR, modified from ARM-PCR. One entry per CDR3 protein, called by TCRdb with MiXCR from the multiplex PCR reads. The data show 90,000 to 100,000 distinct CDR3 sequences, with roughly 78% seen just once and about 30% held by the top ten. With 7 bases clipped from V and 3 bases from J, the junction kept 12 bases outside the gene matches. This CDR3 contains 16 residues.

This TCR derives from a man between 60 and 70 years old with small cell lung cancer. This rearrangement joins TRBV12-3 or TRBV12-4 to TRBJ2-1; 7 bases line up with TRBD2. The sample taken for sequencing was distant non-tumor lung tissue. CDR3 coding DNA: TGTGCCAGCACCCCCCTCGCGGGAGCTCACTACAATGAGCAGTTCTTC. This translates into CASTPLAGAHYNEQFF.